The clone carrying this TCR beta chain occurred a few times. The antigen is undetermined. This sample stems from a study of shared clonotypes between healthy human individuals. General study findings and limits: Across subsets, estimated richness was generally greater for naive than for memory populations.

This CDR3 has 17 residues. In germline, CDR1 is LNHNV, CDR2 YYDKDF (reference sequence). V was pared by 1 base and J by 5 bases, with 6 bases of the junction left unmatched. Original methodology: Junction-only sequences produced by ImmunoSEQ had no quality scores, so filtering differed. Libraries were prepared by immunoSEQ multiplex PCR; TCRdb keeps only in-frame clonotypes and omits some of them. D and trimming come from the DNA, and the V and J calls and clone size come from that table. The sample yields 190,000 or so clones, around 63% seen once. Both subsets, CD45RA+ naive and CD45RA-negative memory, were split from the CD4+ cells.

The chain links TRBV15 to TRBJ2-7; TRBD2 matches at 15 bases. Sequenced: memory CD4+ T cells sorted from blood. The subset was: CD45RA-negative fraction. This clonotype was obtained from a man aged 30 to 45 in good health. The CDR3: CATSRGGTSGRRDEQYF. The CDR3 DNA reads TGTGCCACCAGCAGAGGAGGGACTAGCGGGAGGCGGGACGAGCAGTACTTC.